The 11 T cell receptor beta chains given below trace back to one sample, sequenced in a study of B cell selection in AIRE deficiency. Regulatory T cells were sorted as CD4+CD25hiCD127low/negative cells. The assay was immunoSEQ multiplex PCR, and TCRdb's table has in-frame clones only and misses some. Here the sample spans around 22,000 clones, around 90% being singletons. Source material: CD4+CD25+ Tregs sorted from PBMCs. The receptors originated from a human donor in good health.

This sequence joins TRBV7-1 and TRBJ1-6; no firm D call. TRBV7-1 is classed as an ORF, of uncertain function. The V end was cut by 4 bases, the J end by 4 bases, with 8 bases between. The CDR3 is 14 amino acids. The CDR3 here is CASSLVGYNSPLHF. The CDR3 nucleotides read TGTGCCAGCAGCTTAGTTGGTTATAATTCACCCCTCCACTTT.

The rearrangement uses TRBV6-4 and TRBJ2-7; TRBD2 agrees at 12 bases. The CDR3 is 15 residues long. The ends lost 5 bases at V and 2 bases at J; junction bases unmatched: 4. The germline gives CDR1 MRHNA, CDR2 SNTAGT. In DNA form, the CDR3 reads TGTGCCAGCAGTTTCGGACTAGCGGGGACCTACGAGCAGTACTTC. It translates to CASSFGLAGTYEQYF.

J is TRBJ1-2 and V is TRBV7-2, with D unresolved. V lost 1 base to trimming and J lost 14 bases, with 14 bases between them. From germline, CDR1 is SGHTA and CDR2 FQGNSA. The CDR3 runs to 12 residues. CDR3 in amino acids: CASSLEAGRETF. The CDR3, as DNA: TGTGCCAGCAGCTTAGAGGCCGGGCGGGAGACCTTC.

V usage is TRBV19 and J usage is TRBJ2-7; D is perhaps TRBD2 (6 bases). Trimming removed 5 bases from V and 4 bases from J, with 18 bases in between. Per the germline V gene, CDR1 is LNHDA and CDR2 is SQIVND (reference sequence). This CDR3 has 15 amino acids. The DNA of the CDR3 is TGTGCCAGTAGTCCCAAAGGGGAGGCGAGGTACGAGCAGTACTTC. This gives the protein CASSPKGEARYEQYF.

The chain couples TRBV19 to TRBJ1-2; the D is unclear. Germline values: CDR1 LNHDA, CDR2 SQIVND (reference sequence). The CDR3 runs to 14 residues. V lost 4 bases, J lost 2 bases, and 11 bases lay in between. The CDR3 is CASSRIGLNYGYTF. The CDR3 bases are TGTGCCAGTAGTAGGATTGGGCTCAACTATGGCTACACCTTC. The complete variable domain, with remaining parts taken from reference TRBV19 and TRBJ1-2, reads DGGITQSPKYLFRKEGQNVTLSCEQNLNHDAMYWYRQDPGQGLRLIYYSQIVNDFQKGDIAEGYSVSREKKESFPLTVTSAQKNPTAFYLCASSRIGLNYGYTFGSGTRLTVV.

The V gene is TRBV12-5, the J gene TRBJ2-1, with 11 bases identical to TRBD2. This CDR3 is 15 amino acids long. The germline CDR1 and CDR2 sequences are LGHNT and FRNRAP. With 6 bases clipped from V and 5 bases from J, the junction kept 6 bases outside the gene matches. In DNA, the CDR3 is TGTGCTAGTGGCCAGACTAGCGGGGCTAACAATGAGCAGTTCTTC. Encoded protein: CASGQTSGANNEQFF.

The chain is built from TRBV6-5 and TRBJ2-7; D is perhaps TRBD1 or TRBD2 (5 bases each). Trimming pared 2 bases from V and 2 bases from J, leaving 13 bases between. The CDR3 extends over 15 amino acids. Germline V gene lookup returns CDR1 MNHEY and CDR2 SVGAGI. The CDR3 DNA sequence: TGTGCCAGCAGTTACACCGGGGCATTGGCCTACGAGCAGTACTTC. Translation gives CASSYTGALAYEQYF.

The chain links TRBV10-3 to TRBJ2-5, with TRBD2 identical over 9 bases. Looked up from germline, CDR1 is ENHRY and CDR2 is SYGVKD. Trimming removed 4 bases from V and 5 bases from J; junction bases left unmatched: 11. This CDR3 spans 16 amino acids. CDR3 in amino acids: CAISGRGLAGSETQYF. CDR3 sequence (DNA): TGTGCCATCAGTGGGAGGGGACTAGCCGGGTCGGAGACCCAGTACTTC.

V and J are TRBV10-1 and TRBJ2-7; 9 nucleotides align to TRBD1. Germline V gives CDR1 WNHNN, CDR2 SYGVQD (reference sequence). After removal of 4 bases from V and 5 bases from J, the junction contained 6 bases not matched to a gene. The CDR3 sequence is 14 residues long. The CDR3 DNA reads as TGCGCCAGCAGTGCCACAGGGGGCTCGGACGAGCAGTACTTC. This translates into CASSATGGSDEQYF.

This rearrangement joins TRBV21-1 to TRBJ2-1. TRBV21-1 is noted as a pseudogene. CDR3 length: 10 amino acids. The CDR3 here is CASRVNEQFF. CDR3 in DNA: TGTGCCAGCAGGGTGAATGAGCAGTTCTTC.

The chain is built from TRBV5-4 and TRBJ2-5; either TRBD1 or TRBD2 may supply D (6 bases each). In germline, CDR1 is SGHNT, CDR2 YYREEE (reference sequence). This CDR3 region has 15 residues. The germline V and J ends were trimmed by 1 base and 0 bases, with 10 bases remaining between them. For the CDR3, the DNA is TGTGCCAGCAGCTTGAGGGGGGCGTACCAAGAGACCCAGTACTTC. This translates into CASSLRGAYQETQYF.